What follows is one TCR beta chain and its context. Antigen: not known. The V end lost 7 bases, the J end lost 1 base, and 13 bases lay between the germline ends. This CDR3 contains 15 residues. The germline V gene encodes CDR1 ENHRY and CDR2 SYGVKD. This sample stems from a study of T cell responses to AZD1222 COVID-19 vaccine. Regarding the study as a whole: Increases in Spike-specific TCR breadth and depth were seen after two AZD1222 doses. Seropositive AZD1222 recipients at baseline numbered only six or seven. A mostly white British donor set with more females was recruited, and clonal diversity was possibly underestimated.

Generated by immunoSEQ multiplex PCR, the TCRdb table keeps only in-frame clones and is missing some. This sample yields tens of thousands of clones, of which more than 70% are seen a single time; about 19% belongs to the top ten. The chain employs TRBV10-3 and TRBJ2-2; D possibly corresponds to TRBD1 (5 bases). The receptor's source is an adult in good health. The starting material was peripheral blood, obtained on day 0 of AZD1222 vaccination. CDR3 in amino acids: CAITSTELNTGELFF. CDR3 DNA: TGTGCCATCACCTCGACAGAATTGAACACCGGGGAGCTGTTTTTT.